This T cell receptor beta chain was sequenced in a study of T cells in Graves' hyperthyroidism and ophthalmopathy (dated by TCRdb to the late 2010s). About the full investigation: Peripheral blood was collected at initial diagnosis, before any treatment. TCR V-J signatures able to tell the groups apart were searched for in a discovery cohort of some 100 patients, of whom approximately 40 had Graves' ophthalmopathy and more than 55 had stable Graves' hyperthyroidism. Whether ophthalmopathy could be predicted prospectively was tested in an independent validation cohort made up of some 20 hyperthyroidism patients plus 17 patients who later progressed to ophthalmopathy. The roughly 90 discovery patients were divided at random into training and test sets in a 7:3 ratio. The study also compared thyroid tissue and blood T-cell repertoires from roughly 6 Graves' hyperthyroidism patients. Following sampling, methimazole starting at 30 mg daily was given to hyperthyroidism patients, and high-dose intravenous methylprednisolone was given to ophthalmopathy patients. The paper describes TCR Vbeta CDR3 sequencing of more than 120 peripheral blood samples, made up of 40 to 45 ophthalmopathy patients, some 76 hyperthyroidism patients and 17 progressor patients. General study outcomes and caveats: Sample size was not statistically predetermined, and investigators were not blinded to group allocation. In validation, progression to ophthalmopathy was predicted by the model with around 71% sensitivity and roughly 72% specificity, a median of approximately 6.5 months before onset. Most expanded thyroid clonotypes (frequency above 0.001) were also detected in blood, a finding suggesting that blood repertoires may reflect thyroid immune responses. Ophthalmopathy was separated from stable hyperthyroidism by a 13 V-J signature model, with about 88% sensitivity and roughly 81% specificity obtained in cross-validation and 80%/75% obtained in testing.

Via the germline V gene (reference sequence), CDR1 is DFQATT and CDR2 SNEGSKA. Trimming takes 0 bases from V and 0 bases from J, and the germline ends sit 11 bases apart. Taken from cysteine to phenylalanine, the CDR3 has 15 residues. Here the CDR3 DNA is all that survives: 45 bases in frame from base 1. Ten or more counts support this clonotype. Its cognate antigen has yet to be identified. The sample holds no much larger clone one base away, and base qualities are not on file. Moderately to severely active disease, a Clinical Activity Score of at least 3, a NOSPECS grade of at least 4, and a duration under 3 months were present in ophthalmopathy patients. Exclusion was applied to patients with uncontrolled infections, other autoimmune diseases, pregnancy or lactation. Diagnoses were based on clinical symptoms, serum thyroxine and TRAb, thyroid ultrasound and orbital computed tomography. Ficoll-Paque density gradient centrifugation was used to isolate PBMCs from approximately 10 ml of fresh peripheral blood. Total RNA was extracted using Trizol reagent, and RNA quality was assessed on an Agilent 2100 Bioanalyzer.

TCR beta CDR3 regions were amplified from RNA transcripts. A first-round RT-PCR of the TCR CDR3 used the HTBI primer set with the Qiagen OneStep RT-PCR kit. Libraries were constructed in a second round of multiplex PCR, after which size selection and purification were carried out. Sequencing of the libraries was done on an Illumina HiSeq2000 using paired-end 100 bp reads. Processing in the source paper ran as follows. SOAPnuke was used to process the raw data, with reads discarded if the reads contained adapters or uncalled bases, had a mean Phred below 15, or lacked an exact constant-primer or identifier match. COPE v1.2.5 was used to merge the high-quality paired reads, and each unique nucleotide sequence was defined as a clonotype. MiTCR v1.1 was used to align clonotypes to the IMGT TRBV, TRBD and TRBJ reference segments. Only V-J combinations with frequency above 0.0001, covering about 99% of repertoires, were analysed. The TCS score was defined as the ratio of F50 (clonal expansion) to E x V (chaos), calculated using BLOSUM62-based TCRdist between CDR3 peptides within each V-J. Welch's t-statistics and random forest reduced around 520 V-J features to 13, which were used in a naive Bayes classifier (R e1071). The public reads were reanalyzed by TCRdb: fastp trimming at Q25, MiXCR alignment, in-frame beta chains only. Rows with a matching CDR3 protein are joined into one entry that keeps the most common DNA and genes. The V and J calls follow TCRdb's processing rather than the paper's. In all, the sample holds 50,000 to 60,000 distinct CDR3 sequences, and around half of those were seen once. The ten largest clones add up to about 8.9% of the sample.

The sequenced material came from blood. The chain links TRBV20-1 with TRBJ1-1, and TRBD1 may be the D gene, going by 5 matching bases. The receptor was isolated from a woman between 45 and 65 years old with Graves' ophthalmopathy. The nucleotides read TGCAGTGCTAGAGACGAGGGGCTCATGAACACTGAAGCTTTCTTT. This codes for CSARDEGLMNTEAFF.